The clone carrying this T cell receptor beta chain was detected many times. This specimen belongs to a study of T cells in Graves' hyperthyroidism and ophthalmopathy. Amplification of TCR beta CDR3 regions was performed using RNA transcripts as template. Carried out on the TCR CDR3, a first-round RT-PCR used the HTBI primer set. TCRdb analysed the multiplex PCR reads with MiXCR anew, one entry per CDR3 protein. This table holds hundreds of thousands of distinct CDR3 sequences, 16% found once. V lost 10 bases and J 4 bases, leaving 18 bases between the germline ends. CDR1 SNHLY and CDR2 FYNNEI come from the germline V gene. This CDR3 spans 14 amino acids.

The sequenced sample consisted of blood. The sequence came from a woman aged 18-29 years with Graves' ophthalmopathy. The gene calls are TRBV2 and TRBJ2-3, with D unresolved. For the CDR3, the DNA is TGTGCCACCGACGAAAGCGATATCGCAGATACGCAGTATTTT. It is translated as CATDESDIADTQYF.